This T cell receptor (beta chain) was documented in a study of cytomegalovirus exposure and HLA in healthy donors. Study conclusions and caveats: Per a later analysis, 18,000 or so TCR beta sequences showed association with HLA alleles at 0.05 false discovery rate.

The PCR contained 60 Vbeta and 13 Jbeta primers. The protocol was immunoSEQ multiplex PCR, while the TCRdb copy is restricted to in-frame clones and leaves out a portion. The sample records almost 200,000 clones, approximately 85% being singletons. About this clone: As yet, its antigen is unknown.

After removal of 1 base from V and 0 bases from J, the junction contained 8 bases not matched to a gene. CDR1 and CDR2 from the germline V gene are SGHTA and FQGNSA. This CDR3 has 17 residues. This clonotype was obtained from a woman between 50 and 59 years old in good health and CMV-seronegative. Specimen: PBMCs. This chain connects TRBV7-2 to TRBJ2-7; 8 bases match TRBD1. The CDR3 nucleotides read TGTGCCAGCAGCTTAGAGTTTGGGGACAGGAGCTCCTACGAGCAGTACTTC. As protein: CASSLEFGDRSSYEQYF.